This TCR beta chain stems from a study of shared clonotypes between healthy human individuals. Study results and caveats: Generally, naive subsets came out with larger estimated richness than memory subsets. Large sequencing depth failed to make sorted-subset sequencing complete, rarefaction showed.

At the deep level, the assay was run. Libraries were prepared by immunoSEQ multiplex PCR; TCRdb keeps only in-frame clonotypes and omits some of them. There are about 1,800,000 clones in the sample; around 96% occur only once, and under 1.5% lies in the top ten. In the naive CD8 group, cells lacked CD45RO and were positively selected for CCR7, so terminally differentiated effector memory CD45RA+ cells were left out. Among the donors, all were Caucasian adults who lived in Nashville, Tennessee. Per germline, CDR1 GTSNPN and CDR2 SVGIG (reference sequence). V shed 0 bases and J shed 2 bases, with 8 bases lying between them. The CDR3 loop spans 13 amino acids. As for this clone: Its antigen is unidentified. This sample also contains other DNA sequences that code for the same CDR3.

Sequences were obtained from naive CD8+ T cells sorted from blood. This chain connects TRBV30 to TRBJ2-7, with D perhaps given as TRBD1 or TRBD2 (5 bases each). The clonotype was recovered from a man between 18 and 29 years old in good health. The CDR3 coding sequence is TGTGCCTGGAGTGTTGGGACGACCTACGAGCAGTACTTC. This gives the protein CAWSVGTTYEQYF.